These 21 T cell receptor beta chains originate from one sample sequenced in a study of blood T cell repertoires in COVID-19. The method was immunoSEQ multiplex PCR; TCRdb's version includes in-frame clones alone and lacks a portion of them. The repertoire holds fewer than 350,000 clones, with nearly 90% as singletons. Sequenced material: PBMCs or T cells enriched from blood (not recorded which). The source is a woman in her twenties or thirties who had recovered from COVID-19.

This chain connects TRBV5-6 to TRBJ2-1, with TRBD2 matching 9 bases. V was pared by 3 bases and J by 7 bases, with 20 bases of the junction left unmatched. This CDR3 is built from 19 residues. The V gene's germline CDR1 is SGHDT and CDR2 YYEEEE. The CDR3 sequence is CASSSRRIAGALTMNEQFF. CDR3 coding DNA: TGTGCCAGCAGCTCGCGTCGGATAGCGGGGGCCCTCACCATGAATGAGCAGTTCTTC.

V and J are TRBV30 and TRBJ1-1, with unresolved D. V lost 0 bases and J lost 1, with 6 bases in between. The CDR3 extends over 13 amino acids. From germline, CDR1 is GTSNPN and CDR2 SVGIG (reference sequence). The CDR3 nucleotides are TGTGCCTGGAGTGTACGGGAGAACACTGAAGCTTTCTTT. Its protein product is CAWSVRENTEAFF.

The table lists this clone with a few counts. This chain uses TRBV7-2 with TRBJ1-2, with TRBD1 as a possible D gene (5 bases). Trimming cost V 4 bases and J 4 bases, with 10 bases left between them. In germline, CDR1 is SGHTA, CDR2 FQGNSA. The CDR3 loop spans 13 amino acids. The DNA of the CDR3 is TGTGCCAGCAGCTCCGGGGGGGGCTATGGCTACACCTTC. As protein: CASSSGGGYGYTF.

This CDR3 is CASNPGGGYYGYTF. CDR3 in DNA: TGTGCCAGCAATCCCGGTGGGGGCTACTATGGCTACACCTTC. The chain links TRBV6-5 to TRBJ1-2, with D maybe TRBD1 (6 bases). This CDR3 comprises 14 residues. Deletions cut 7 bases from V and 3 bases from J, with 15 bases between. Germline assignment: CDR1 MNHEY and CDR2 SVGAGI.

The chain combines TRBV5-1 with TRBJ1-5, with TRBD1 as a possible D gene (6 bases). V was pared by 0 bases and J by 4 bases, with 35 bases between. Per germline, CDR1 SGHRS and CDR2 YFSETQ. CDR3 size: 23 residues. The CDR3 is CASSLEGQTNLLIWVQENQPQHF. The CDR3 bases are TGCGCCAGCAGCTTGGAAGGACAGACTAATTTACTGATTTGGGTTCAAGAAAATCAGCCCCAGCATTTT.

The V call is TRBV19, the J call TRBJ1-6; 7 bases align to TRBD1. The V gene end was trimmed by 2 bases and the J gene end by 6 bases; junction bases not matched to a gene: 4. Per germline, CDR1 LNHDA and CDR2 SQIVND (reference sequence). There are 15 residues in the CDR3. The CDR3 region is CASSIIQGGNSPLHF. Written as DNA, the CDR3 is TGTGCCAGTAGTATAATCCAGGGGGGTAATTCACCCCTCCACTTT.

The CDR3 DNA reads as TGTGCCAGCAGTGAACGGCGGGGCTATGGCTACACCTTC. Its protein is CASSERRGYGYTF. The chain has TRBV6-1 and TRBJ1-2, with unresolved D. V was clipped by 2 bases and J by 4 bases, with 8 bases between them. CDR1 and CDR2 (germline): MNHNS, SASEGT. The CDR3 spans 13 residues.

The rearrangement uses TRBV6-5 and TRBJ1-6; the D gene is possibly TRBD1 (6 bases). Germline CDR1 MNHEY, CDR2 SVGAGI. The CDR3 sequence is 16 residues long. The germline V and J ends were trimmed by 0 bases and 9 bases, with 15 bases remaining between them. CDR3 DNA sequence: TGTGCCAGCAGTTACTCGGGCGTGGCAGGGGCTTCACCCCTCCACTTT. The encoded protein is CASSYSGVAGASPLHF.

The chain joins TRBV28 to TRBJ2-7, with TRBD1 matching over 8 bases. Germline CDR1 and CDR2: MDHEN and SYDVKM. J gave up 6 bases and V 6 bases, and 7 bases lay outside the gene matches. This CDR3 region has 13 residues. This CDR3 is CASSPPQGGEQYF. The CDR3, as DNA: TGTGCCAGCAGCCCTCCACAGGGGGGCGAGCAGTACTTC.

The chain recombines TRBV10-3 with TRBJ1-1, with D perhaps matching TRBD1 (6 bases). With 2 bases removed from V and 1 base from J, the gap between germline ends came to 11 bases. This CDR3 is built from 15 residues. Germline-derived CDR1 and CDR2 are ENHRY and SYGVKD. This chain's CDR3 is CAISEGDIKNTEAFF. CDR3 DNA sequence: TGTGCCATCAGTGAGGGGGACATCAAGAACACTGAAGCTTTCTTT.

This clone showed up just once. The chain couples TRBV7-9 to TRBJ2-2; TRBD2 matches 7 bases. V lost 6 bases and J lost 4; bases outside the gene matches: 11. This CDR3 is built from 16 residues. Germline CDR1 SEHNR, CDR2 FQNEAQ (reference sequence). The CDR3 DNA reads TGTGCCAGCAGTCTACGACTAGCCCCGTCCACCGGGGAGCTGTTTTTT. It codes for CASSLRLAPSTGELFF.

The table lists this clone with a few counts. This chain connects TRBV27 to TRBJ1-2; TRBD1 matches at 7 bases. The germline V gene encodes CDR1 MNHEY and CDR2 SMNVEV (reference sequence). With 6 bases clipped from V and 5 bases from J, the junction kept 12 bases outside the gene matches. The CDR3 runs to 15 residues. CDR3 DNA sequence: TGTGCCAGCAGCCTGGACAGGCACGCTGTGTATGGCTACACCTTC. Its protein product is CASSLDRHAVYGYTF.

The count of this clone is one. The chain carries TRBV5-1 and TRBJ1-4, with TRBD1 identical over 10 bases. The CDR3 sequence is 15 residues long. The germline CDR1 and CDR2 sequences are SGHRS and YFSETQ. V lost 3 bases and J lost 8; bases outside the gene matches: 7. Written as DNA, the CDR3 is TGCGCCAGCAGCTCCTCCGGGACAGGGGTAGAAAAACTGTTTTTT. Protein product: CASSSSGTGVEKLFF.

The V gene is TRBV7-9, the J gene TRBJ1-3, with TRBD1 matching 12 bases. This CDR3 has 16 amino acids. The J segment lost 16 bases and the V segment lost 5 bases, leaving 18 bases of the junction unmatched. Per the germline V gene, CDR1 is SEHNR and CDR2 is FQNEAQ (reference sequence). The CDR3: CASSTGDRGRTMAWYF. The DNA for the CDR3 is TGTGCCAGCAGCACCGGGGACAGGGGGCGTACGATGGCTTGGTATTTT.

The CDR3 loop is CASSPRTGGRGYTF. The DNA of the CDR3 is TGTGCCAGCAGCCCTCGGACAGGGGGCCGTGGCTACACCTTC. The chain is built from TRBV11-3 and TRBJ1-2, with 11 bases fitting TRBD1. The V and J ends lost 5 bases and 7 bases, in that order; junction bases with no gene match: 6. Looked up from germline, CDR1 is SGHNT and CDR2 is YENEEA. The CDR3 loop spans 14 amino acids.

The V and J genes are TRBV9 and TRBJ1-1; 7 bases match TRBD1. V shed 0 bases and J 0 bases; nucleotides not matched to a gene: 8. Germline CDR1 is SGDLS and CDR2 is YYNGEE. The CDR3 consists of 17 residues. The CDR3 is CASSVGMGQLMNTEAFF. The DNA for the CDR3 is TGTGCCAGCAGCGTAGGTATGGGACAGCTTATGAACACTGAAGCTTTCTTT.

The count of this clone is one. The chain joins TRBV9 to TRBJ1-3; 8 bases are shared with TRBD1. The ends lost 2 bases at V and 0 bases at J; junction bases unmatched: 7. The CDR3 covers 17 residues. The germline CDR1 and CDR2 sequences are SGDLS and YYNGEE. Here the CDR3 DNA reads TGTGCCAGCAGCGTTAAGGGGACAGGTTACTCTGGAAACACCATATATTTT. Its translation: CASSVKGTGYSGNTIYF. Variable domain in full (rest from reference TRBV9 and TRBJ1-3): DSGVTQTPKHLITATGQRVTLRCSPRSGDLSVYWYQQSLDQGLQFLIQYYNGEERAKGNILERFSAQQFPDLHSELNLSSLELGDSALYFCASSVKGTGYSGNTIYFGEGSWLTVV.

In this sample, this clone turned up once. J is TRBJ2-7 and V is TRBV6-5; tentative D call: TRBD1 (6 bases). V was trimmed by 8 bases and J by 0 bases, leaving 11 bases between them. The germline V gene encodes CDR1 MNHEY and CDR2 SVGAGI. This CDR3 is 13 amino acids long. As DNA, the CDR3 is TGTGCCAGCCGACAGGCTAACTCCTACGAGCAGTACTTC. It encodes CASRQANSYEQYF.

V usage is TRBV19 and J usage is TRBJ1-1, with 8 positions matching TRBD1. The junction had 7 bases not matched to a gene; V was cut back by 8 bases and J by 5 bases. The length of the CDR3 is 13 residues. Germline lookup yields CDR1 LNHDA and CDR2 SQIVND (reference sequence). The CDR3 DNA is TGTGCCAGTGGAGGACAGGGTATAACTGAAGCTTTCTTT. This codes for CASGGQGITEAFF. Full variable domain (rest looked up from reference TRBV19 and TRBJ1-1): DGGITQSPKYLFRKEGQNVTLSCEQNLNHDAMYWYRQDPGQGLRLIYYSQIVNDFQKGDIAEGYSVSREKKESFPLTVTSAQKNPTAFYLCASGGQGITEAFFGQGTRLTVV.

The rearrangement uses TRBV24-1 and TRBJ2-1; TRBD1 matches at 12 bases. V lost 2 bases to trimming and J lost 1 base; unmatched junction nucleotides: 5. CDR1 KGHDR and CDR2 SFDVKD come from the germline V gene. The length of the CDR3 is 18 residues. DNA for the CDR3: TGTGCCACCAGTGATTCCGGGACAGGGGGCCGGTCCTACAATGAGCAGTTCTTC. This gives the protein CATSDSGTGGRSYNEQFF.

The chain links TRBV9 to TRBJ2-5; TRBD2 agrees at 11 bases. CDR1 is SGDLS, CDR2 YYNGEE, per germline. The CDR3 is 17 amino acids. J was trimmed by 1 base and V by 0 bases; bases with no gene match: 5. In DNA form, the CDR3 reads TGTGCCAGCAGCGTAGGAGGGACTAGCGGTACCCAAGAGACCCAGTACTTC. Its protein is CASSVGGTSGTQETQYF. Looking up the rest from reference TRBV9 and TRBJ2-5 gives the full variable domain: DSGVTQTPKHLITATGQRVTLRCSPRSGDLSVYWYQQSLDQGLQFLIQYYNGEERAKGNILERFSAQQFPDLHSELNLSSLELGDSALYFCASSVGGTSGTQETQYFGPGTRLLVL.